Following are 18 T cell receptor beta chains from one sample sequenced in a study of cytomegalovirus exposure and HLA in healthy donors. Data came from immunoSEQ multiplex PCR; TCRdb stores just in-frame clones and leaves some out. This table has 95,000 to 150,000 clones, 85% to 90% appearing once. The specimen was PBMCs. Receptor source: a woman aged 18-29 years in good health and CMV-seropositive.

In DNA, the CDR3 is TGTGCCAGTAGTACCCCCTTAGGAGGTCCGGGAGACTATGGCTACACCTTC. Its translation is CASSTPLGGPGDYGYTF. The chain employs TRBV19 and TRBJ1-2, with D unresolved. This CDR3 has 17 residues. CDR1 and CDR2 (germline): LNHDA, SQIVND (reference sequence). Between the trimmed V and J ends, which lost 4 bases and 3 bases, there was a span of 21 bases.

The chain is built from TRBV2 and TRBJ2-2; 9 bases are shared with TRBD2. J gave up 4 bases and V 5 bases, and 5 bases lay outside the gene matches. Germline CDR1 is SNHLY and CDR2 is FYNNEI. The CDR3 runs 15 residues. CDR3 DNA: TGTGCCAGCAGTATGCAGCGGGAGGCCACCGGGGAGCTGTTTTTT. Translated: CASSMQREATGELFF.

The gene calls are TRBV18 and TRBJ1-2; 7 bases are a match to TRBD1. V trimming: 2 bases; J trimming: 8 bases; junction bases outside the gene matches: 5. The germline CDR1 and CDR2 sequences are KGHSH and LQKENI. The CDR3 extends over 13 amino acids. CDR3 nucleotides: TGTGCCAGCTCACCAGTCCAGGGGGACGGCTACACCTTC. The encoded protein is CASSPVQGDGYTF.

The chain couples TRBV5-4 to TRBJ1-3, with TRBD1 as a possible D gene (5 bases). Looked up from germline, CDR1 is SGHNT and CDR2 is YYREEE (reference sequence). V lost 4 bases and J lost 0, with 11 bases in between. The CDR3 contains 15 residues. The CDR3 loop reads CASSKDTLSGNTIYF. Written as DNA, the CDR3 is TGTGCCAGCAGCAAGGACACCCTCTCTGGAAACACCATATATTTT.

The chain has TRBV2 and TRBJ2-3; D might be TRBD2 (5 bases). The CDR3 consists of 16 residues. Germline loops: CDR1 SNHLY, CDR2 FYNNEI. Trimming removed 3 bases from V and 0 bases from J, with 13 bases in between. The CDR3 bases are TGTGCCAGCAGTGAGCCGGGAAGGGAGAGCACAGATACGCAGTATTTT. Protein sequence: CASSEPGRESTDTQYF.

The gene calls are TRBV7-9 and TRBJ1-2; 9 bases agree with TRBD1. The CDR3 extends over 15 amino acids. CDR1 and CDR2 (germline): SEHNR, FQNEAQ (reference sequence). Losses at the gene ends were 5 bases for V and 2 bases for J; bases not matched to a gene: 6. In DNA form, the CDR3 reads TGTGCCAGCAGCGATTTGGGACAGGGAAACTATGGCTACACCTTC. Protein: CASSDLGQGNYGYTF.

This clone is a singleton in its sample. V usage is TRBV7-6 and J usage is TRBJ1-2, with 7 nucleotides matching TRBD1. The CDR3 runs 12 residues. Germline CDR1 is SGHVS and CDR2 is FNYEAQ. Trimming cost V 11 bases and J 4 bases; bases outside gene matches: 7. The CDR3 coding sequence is TGTGCCCTCAGGGGGGTGGGCTATGGCTACACCTTC. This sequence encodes CALRGVGYGYTF.

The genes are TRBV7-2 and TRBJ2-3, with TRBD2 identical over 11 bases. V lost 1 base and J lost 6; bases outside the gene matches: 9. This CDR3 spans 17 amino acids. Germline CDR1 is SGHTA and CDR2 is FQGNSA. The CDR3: CASSLGLAGGFWDTQYF. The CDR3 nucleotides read TGTGCCAGCAGCTTAGGATTAGCGGGAGGGTTTTGGGATACGCAGTATTTT.

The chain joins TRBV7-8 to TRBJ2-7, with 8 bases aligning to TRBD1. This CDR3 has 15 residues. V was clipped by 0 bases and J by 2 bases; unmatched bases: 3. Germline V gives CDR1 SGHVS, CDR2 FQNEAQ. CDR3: CASSLADRGAYEQYF. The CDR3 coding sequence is TGTGCCAGCAGCTTAGCAGACAGGGGAGCCTACGAGCAGTACTTC.

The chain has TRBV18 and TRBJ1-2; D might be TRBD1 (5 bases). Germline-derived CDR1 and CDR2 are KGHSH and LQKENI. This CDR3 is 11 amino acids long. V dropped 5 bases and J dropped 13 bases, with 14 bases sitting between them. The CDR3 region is CASSAQGSRTF. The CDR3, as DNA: TGTGCCAGCTCAGCCCAGGGATCGCGCACCTTC.

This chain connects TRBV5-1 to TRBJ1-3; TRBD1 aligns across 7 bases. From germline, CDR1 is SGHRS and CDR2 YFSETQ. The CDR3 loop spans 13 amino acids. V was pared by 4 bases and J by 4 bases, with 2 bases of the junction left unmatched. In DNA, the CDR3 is TGCGCCAGCAGCGAGACAGGGGGAAACACCATATATTTT. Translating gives CASSETGGNTIYF.

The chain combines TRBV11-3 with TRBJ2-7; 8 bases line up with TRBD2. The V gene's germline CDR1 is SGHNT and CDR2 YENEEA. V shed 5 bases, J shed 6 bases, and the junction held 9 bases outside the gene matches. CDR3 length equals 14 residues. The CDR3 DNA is TGTGCCAGCAGCCCCTTGCTCGGGAGGGGCGAGCAGTACTTC. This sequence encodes CASSPLLGRGEQYF.

The CDR3: CASSQVAGDPFNEQFF. CDR3 in DNA: TGCGCCAGCAGCCAAGTAGCGGGAGACCCCTTTAATGAGCAGTTCTTC. The V and J genes are TRBV4-1 and TRBJ2-1; TRBD2 aligns across 9 bases. The CDR3 is 16 amino acids. Trimming at V came to 1 base and at J to 7 bases, leaving 8 bases not matched to a gene. Germline V gives CDR1 MGHRA, CDR2 YSYEKL.

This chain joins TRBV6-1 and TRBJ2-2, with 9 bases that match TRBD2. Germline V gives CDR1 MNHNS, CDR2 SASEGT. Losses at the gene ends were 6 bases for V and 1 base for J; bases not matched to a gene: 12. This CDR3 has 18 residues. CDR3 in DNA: TGTGCCAGCAGCGAATTTCACCTGACTAGCGGGAACACCGGGGAGCTGTTTTTT. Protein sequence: CASSEFHLTSGNTGELFF.

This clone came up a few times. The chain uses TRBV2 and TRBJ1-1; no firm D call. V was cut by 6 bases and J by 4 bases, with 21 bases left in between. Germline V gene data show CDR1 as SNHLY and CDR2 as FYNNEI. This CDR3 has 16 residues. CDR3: CASSYTGSRVGTEAFF. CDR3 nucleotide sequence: TGTGCCAGCAGCTACACCGGGTCCCGAGTGGGCACTGAAGCTTTCTTT.

Here the CDR3 DNA reads TGTGCCAGCAGAGGACAGGGTTATAGCTCCTACGAGCAGTACTTC. Translation gives CASRGQGYSSYEQYF. The chain has TRBV6-6 and TRBJ2-7; 8 bases agree with TRBD1. V was clipped by 6 bases and J by 0 bases; unmatched bases: 7. The germline gives CDR1 MNHNY, CDR2 SVGAGI (reference sequence). This CDR3 has 15 residues.

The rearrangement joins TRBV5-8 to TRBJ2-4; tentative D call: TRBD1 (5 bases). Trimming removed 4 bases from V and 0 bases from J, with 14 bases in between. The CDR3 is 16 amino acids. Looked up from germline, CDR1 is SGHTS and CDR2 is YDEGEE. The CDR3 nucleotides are TGTGCCAGCAGCCCAGACAGAGGTCTAGCCAAAAACATTCAGTACTTC. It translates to CASSPDRGLAKNIQYF.

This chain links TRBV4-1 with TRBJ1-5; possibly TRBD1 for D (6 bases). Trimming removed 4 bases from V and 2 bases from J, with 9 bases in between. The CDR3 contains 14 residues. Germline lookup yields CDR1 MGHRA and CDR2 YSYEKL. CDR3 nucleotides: TGCGCCAGCAGCCCCAGACAGGGCAATCAGCCCCAGCATTTT. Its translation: CASSPRQGNQPQHF.